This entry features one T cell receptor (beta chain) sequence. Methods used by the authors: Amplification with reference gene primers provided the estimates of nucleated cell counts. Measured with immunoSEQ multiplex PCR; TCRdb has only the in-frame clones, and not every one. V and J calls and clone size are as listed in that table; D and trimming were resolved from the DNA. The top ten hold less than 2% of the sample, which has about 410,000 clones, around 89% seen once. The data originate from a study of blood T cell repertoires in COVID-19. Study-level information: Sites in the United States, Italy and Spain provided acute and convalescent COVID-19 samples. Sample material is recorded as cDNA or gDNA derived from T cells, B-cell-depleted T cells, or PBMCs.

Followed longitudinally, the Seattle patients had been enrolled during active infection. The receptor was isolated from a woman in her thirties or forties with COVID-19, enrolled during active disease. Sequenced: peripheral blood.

DNA for the CDR3: TGTGCCATCAGTGAGACAGGGGGCGGGTCCGAGCAGTACTTC. Protein sequence: CAISETGGGSEQYF. This chain connects TRBV10-3 to TRBJ2-7, with 9 bases aligning to TRBD1. CDR1 and CDR2 from the germline V gene are ENHRY and SYGVKD. Germline trimming cut 2 bases from V and 6 bases from J; bases unmatched to any gene: 5. This CDR3 has 14 residues.